This TCR beta chain was obtained from a study of T cells in Graves' hyperthyroidism and ophthalmopathy (dated by TCRdb to 2018 to 2020). Regarding the complete study: Peripheral blood samples were taken at initial diagnosis, before any treatment was given. To identify TCR V-J signatures that set the groups apart, the researchers used a discovery cohort of roughly 100 patients, made up of about 44 with Graves' ophthalmopathy and 57 with stable Graves' hyperthyroidism. An independent validation cohort of under 20 hyperthyroidism patients and roughly 16 patients who later progressed to ophthalmopathy tested prospective prediction of ophthalmopathy. The roughly 100 discovery patients were randomly divided into training and test sets at a 7:3 ratio. Thyroid tissue and blood T-cell repertoires from several Graves' hyperthyroidism patients were also compared in the study. Following sampling, methimazole starting at 30 mg daily was given to hyperthyroidism patients, and high-dose intravenous methylprednisolone was given to ophthalmopathy patients. According to the paper, TCR Vbeta CDR3 sequencing was carried out on around 140 peripheral blood samples, which came from 40 to 45 ophthalmopathy, approximately 72 hyperthyroidism and about 17 progressor patients.

This clonotype has at least ten counts. The specificity of this receptor is unknown. The record has no base qualities; no much larger clone is one base away. Study-wide conclusions, independent of this receptor: Blood samples also contained most of the expanded thyroid clonotypes (frequency above 0.001), which suggests that blood repertoires may reflect thyroid immune responses. A model built on a 13 V-J signature distinguished ophthalmopathy from stable hyperthyroidism, reaching about 89% sensitivity and 81% to 83% specificity in cross-validation and 80%/75% in testing. In validation, the model predicted progression to ophthalmopathy with 65% to 71% sensitivity and approximately 74% specificity, a median of about 6.7 months before onset. Sample size was not statistically predetermined, and investigators were not blinded to group allocation.

In the germline V gene (reference sequence), CDR1 corresponds to LNHNV and CDR2 to YYDKDF. Its CDR3 holds 16 amino acids, cysteine through phenylalanine. Of the read, only the CDR3 DNA is kept; its 48 bases are in frame from base 1. At the junction V is shortened by 3 bases and J by 0 bases; bases outside the gene matches: 5. Ophthalmopathy patients had moderately to severely active disease, with a Clinical Activity Score of 3 or more, a NOSPECS grade of 4 or more, and a disease duration of less than 3 months. Exclusion was applied to patients with uncontrolled infections, other autoimmune diseases, pregnancy or lactation. Diagnoses relied on clinical symptoms, serum thyroxine and TRAb, thyroid ultrasound and orbital computed tomography. PBMCs were separated from under 12 ml of fresh peripheral blood using Ficoll-Paque density gradient centrifugation. Total RNA was extracted using Trizol reagent, and RNA quality was assessed on an Agilent 2100 Bioanalyzer.

The TCR beta CDR3 regions were amplified from the RNA transcripts. The first round of RT-PCR for the TCR CDR3 was performed with the HTBI primer set and the Qiagen OneStep RT-PCR kit. Libraries were constructed in a second round of multiplex PCR, after which size selection and purification were performed. The libraries were sequenced on an Illumina HiSeq2000 using paired-end 100 bp reads. In the source study's methods: SOAPnuke was used to process the raw data, with reads discarded if the reads contained adapters or uncalled bases, had a mean Phred below 15, or lacked an exact constant-primer or identifier match. COPE v1.2.5 was used to merge high-quality paired reads, and clonotypes were defined as unique nucleotide sequences. MiTCR v1.1 was used to align the clonotypes against IMGT TRBV, TRBD and TRBJ reference segments. The analysis included only V-J combinations with a frequency above 0.0001, which together covered over 98% of the repertoires. The TCS score was defined as F50 (clonal expansion) divided by E x V (chaos), with BLOSUM62-based TCRdist calculated between CDR3 peptides within each V-J. Welch's t-statistics and random forest reduced 500 to 550 V-J features to around 14, which were used in a naive Bayes classifier (R e1071). The public sequencing data were trimmed at Q25 with fastp and processed into clonotypes with MiXCR by TCRdb, which kept only in-frame beta chains. Entries that share a CDR3 protein sequence are merged under the most common genes and DNA. Here the V and J calls rest on TCRdb's processing, not on the authors' analysis. The sample records 350,000 to 450,000 distinct CDR3 sequences, more than 13% of which are singletons. In total, the top ten clones hold 25% to 30% of the sample.

The chain uses TRBV15 and TRBJ2-3; 8 central nucleotides agree with TRBD2. The sequencing input was blood. The TCR was taken from a man aged 50-59 years with Graves' ophthalmopathy. Here is the DNA: TGTGCCACCAGCAGTTTAGCGGGGATTAGCACAGATACGCAGTATTTT. It specifies CATSSLAGISTDTQYF.